The clone carrying this T cell receptor (beta chain) was counted at least ten times. Its antigen remains unknown. During construction of the library, unique molecular identifiers were attached to individual cDNA molecules for quantitative, reproducible TCR counting. In TCRdb, the RACE reads were re-called with MiXCR into one record per CDR3 protein. This sample has some 90,000 distinct CDR3 sequences, with roughly an eighth found just once. These data come from a study of human T cells and chemical hapten exposure. Study as a whole: The patients were mostly female; they had alopecia areata, totalis or universalis.

The study, taken as a whole, reports: Correlating positively with patch test score were the PT1 expanded TCR counts. The presence of alopecia in the donors means their immune response may differ from healthy people's.

Time point here: patch test 2, 6 weeks after DPC sensitization. Treatment denoted: therapeutic diphenylcyclopropenone sensitization with weekly scalp DPC. The CDR3 is 15 residues long. V lost 2 bases to trimming and J lost 5 bases; unmatched junction nucleotides: 3. CDR1 is SGHVS and CDR2 is FNYEAQ in the germline V gene. This receptor was identified in a woman between 35 and 50 years old with alopecia areata. Some clones in this sample may be carry-over from other donors' samples. The chain uses TRBV7-6 and TRBJ2-3, with 11 nucleotides matching TRBD2. The sequencing used whole blood, collected in connection with sensitization to the hapten diphenylcyclopropenone (DPC). The CDR3 spells CASSLLAGGRDTQYF. The CDR3 DNA reads as TGTGCCAGCAGCTTACTAGCGGGGGGACGAGATACGCAGTATTTT.